Presented here are 21 T cell receptor beta chains from one specimen sequenced in a study of T cell responses to AZD1222 COVID-19 vaccine. Produced via immunoSEQ multiplex PCR; TCRdb's table is partial and in-frame only. The sample lists 150,000 to 200,000 clones, almost 95% occurring once. The sample in question was peripheral blood, obtained on day 0 of AZD1222 vaccination. These receptors were obtained from an adult in good health.

The rearrangement links TRBV5-1 to TRBJ1-1, with unresolved D. V gave up 4 bases and J gave up 0 bases, with 7 bases separating them. Per germline, CDR1 SGHRS and CDR2 YFSETQ. This CDR3 has 13 amino acids. The CDR3 spells CASSLDMNTEAFF. In DNA form, the CDR3 reads TGCGCCAGCAGCCTCGACATGAACACTGAAGCTTTCTTT.

V gene TRBV4-1 combines with J gene TRBJ1-2; D not certain. With 1 base removed from V and 8 bases from J, the gap between germline ends came to 14 bases. CDR1 MGHRA and CDR2 YSYEKL come from the germline V gene. There are 14 residues in the CDR3. CDR3 DNA sequence: TGCGCCAGCAGCCAAGCACACGCCGAGGTGGGCTACACCTTC. Amino acid sequence: CASSQAHAEVGYTF.

This clone was counted a few times. V and J are TRBV2 and TRBJ1-2; D gene uncertain. Germline lookup yields CDR1 SNHLY and CDR2 FYNNEI. The CDR3 runs to 13 residues. V was shortened by 5 bases and J by 5 bases, with 12 bases between the two germline ends. Here the CDR3 reads CASSPRGYYGYTF. The CDR3 DNA sequence: TGTGCCAGCAGTCCACGGGGTTATTATGGCTACACCTTC. Filled out from reference TRBV2 and TRBJ1-2, the complete variable domain reads EPEVTQTPSHQVTQMGQEVILRCVPISNHLYFYWYRQILGQKVEFLVSFYNNEISEKSEIFDDQFSVERPDGSNFTLKIRSTKLEDSAMYFCASSPRGYYGYTFGSGTRLTVV.

The genes are TRBV14 and TRBJ2-7; D is perhaps TRBD1 or TRBD2 (5 bases each). CDR1 and CDR2 (germline): SGHDN, FVKESK. The length of the CDR3 is 13 residues. Trimming removed 1 base from V and 3 bases from J, with 7 bases in between. The CDR3 nucleotides read TGTGCCAGCAGCCAAGGGGACGGCTACGAGCAGTACTTC. Its translation is CASSQGDGYEQYF.

This chain connects TRBV6-6 to TRBJ2-3, with a weak D call TRBD1 (5 bases). Germline CDR1 reads MNHNY; CDR2 reads SVGAGI (reference sequence). Trimming removed 7 bases at V and 5 bases at J, with 13 bases between. This CDR3 has 13 amino acids. In nucleotides, the CDR3 is TGTGCCAGCACCTTCCCCAGGGAAGATACGCAGTATTTT. Translated, it gives CASTFPREDTQYF.

This clone was found a few times. The rearrangement uses TRBV18 and TRBJ1-2; 7 bases fit TRBD1. CDR1 and CDR2 (germline): KGHSH, LQKENI. The junction had 6 bases not matched to a gene; V was cut back by 4 bases and J by 1 base. The CDR3 covers 15 residues. The DNA for the CDR3 is TGTGCCAGCTCACAGAGGGGGCGCGGTAACTATGGCTACACCTTC. Translated: CASSQRGRGNYGYTF.

The V and J genes are TRBV6-2 or TRBV6-3 and TRBJ1-3; D ambiguous. The CDR3 has 13 amino acids. CDR1 is MNHEY and CDR2 is SVGEGT in the germline V gene. Trimming took off 11 bases at V and 0 bases at J, with 11 bases between the two ends. DNA for the CDR3: TGTGCCGGCGGCCGTAGCTCTGGAAACACCATATATTTT. This encodes CAGGRSSGNTIYF.

The chain couples TRBV5-6 to TRBJ1-4; 8 bases fit TRBD1. After removal of 0 bases from V and 8 bases from J, the junction contained 6 bases not matched to a gene. This CDR3 has 15 amino acids. Per germline, CDR1 SGHDT and CDR2 YYEEEE. The CDR3 DNA is TGTGCCAGCAGCTTGGCGGTGACAGGGGACGAAAAACTGTTTTTT. It codes for CASSLAVTGDEKLFF.

V and J are TRBV15 and TRBJ2-2, with 10 nucleotides matching TRBD1. J was trimmed by 0 bases and V by 2 bases; bases with no gene match: 3. Germline CDR1 is LNHNV and CDR2 is YYDKDF (reference sequence). This CDR3 has 17 amino acids. CDR3 region: CATSRRQGATNTGELFF. For the CDR3, the DNA is TGTGCCACCAGCAGAAGACAGGGGGCAACGAACACCGGGGAGCTGTTTTTT.

This clone was seen once. The V and J genes are TRBV18 and TRBJ2-2; 10 bases fit TRBD1. The CDR3 is made up of 16 amino acids. J was trimmed by 5 bases and V by 8 bases; bases with no gene match: 11. Germline CDR1 and CDR2: KGHSH and LQKENI. The CDR3 here is CASAQPGTGDTGELFF. The CDR3 DNA is TGTGCCAGCGCACAACCCGGGACAGGGGATACCGGGGAGCTGTTTTTT.

The V gene is TRBV4-2, the J gene TRBJ1-3; tentatively, D is TRBD1 (6 bases). V was pared by 1 base and J by 0 bases, with 10 bases between. Germline values: CDR1 LGHNA, CDR2 YNFKEQ. This CDR3 spans 16 amino acids. For the CDR3, the DNA is TGTGCCAGCAGCCAAGTAGGGACAACCTCTGGAAACACCATATATTTT. The encoded protein is CASSQVGTTSGNTIYF.

The V and J genes are TRBV27 and TRBJ2-5, with D uncertain. CDR1 is MNHEY, CDR2 SMNVEV, per germline (reference sequence). The CDR3 totals 13 residues. The V gene lost 2 bases and the J gene lost 4 bases, with 8 bases spanning the gap. The CDR3 DNA reads TGTGCCAGCAGTTTACAGTACTTAGAGACCCAGTACTTC. The encoded protein is CASSLQYLETQYF.

This chain connects TRBV28 to TRBJ2-1; tentative D call: TRBD1 (6 bases). V was shortened by 6 bases and J by 9 bases, with 6 bases between the two germline ends. CDR1 is MDHEN, CDR2 SYDVKM, per germline. The CDR3 is made up of 10 amino acids. CDR3 loop: CASSRGEQFF. CDR3 nucleotide sequence: TGTGCCAGCAGCAGGGGTGAGCAGTTCTTC.

This chain connects TRBV25-1 to TRBJ1-5; D not resolved. CDR1 is MGHDK and CDR2 is SYGVNS in the germline V gene. V shed 6 bases and J shed 2 bases, with 5 bases lying between them. The CDR3 runs 12 residues. The CDR3 DNA reads TGTGCCAGCAGGGATGGCAATCAGCCCCAGCATTTT. It yields the protein CASRDGNQPQHF.

This clone was observed once. The genes are TRBV19 and TRBJ2-3, with 11 bases lining up with TRBD2. Trimming removed 1 base from V and 4 bases from J; junction bases left unmatched: 13. This CDR3 is built from 19 residues. Germline assignment: CDR1 LNHDA and CDR2 SQIVND (reference sequence). CDR3 loop: CASSIGQGPSGRWADTQYF. The CDR3 nucleotides are TGTGCCAGTAGTATAGGGCAGGGGCCTAGCGGGAGGTGGGCAGATACGCAGTATTTT.

This clone was detected only a few times. The genes are TRBV6-1 and TRBJ1-5; possibly TRBD1 for D (6 bases). The germline V and J ends were trimmed by 3 bases and 1 base, with 16 bases remaining between them. CDR3 length: 17 amino acids. The V gene's germline CDR1 is MNHNS and CDR2 SASEGT. The CDR3 loop is CASSELGQPGSNQPQHF. The CDR3 DNA is TGTGCCAGCAGTGAGTTAGGACAGCCAGGGAGCAATCAGCCCCAGCATTTT.

V usage is TRBV5-1 and J usage is TRBJ1-1; D not resolved. The CDR3 is made up of 16 amino acids. The V end was cut by 0 bases, the J end by 0 bases, with 12 bases between. From germline, CDR1 is SGHRS and CDR2 YFSETQ. The CDR3 DNA reads TGCGCCAGCAGCTTGGTTCCCGGACCGATGAACACTGAAGCTTTCTTT. Translated, it gives CASSLVPGPMNTEAFF.

This rearrangement joins TRBV7-9 to TRBJ1-4; D unclear. The CDR3 length is 15 residues. Germline V gene lookup returns CDR1 SEHNR and CDR2 FQNEAQ (reference sequence). V lost 3 bases to trimming and J lost 6 bases, with 14 bases between them. CDR3 sequence: CASSLPRAQDEKLFF. CDR3 sequence (DNA): TGTGCCAGCAGCTTGCCTCGGGCGCAGGATGAAAAACTGTTTTTT. Full variable domain (outside the CDR3, taken from reference TRBV7-9 and TRBJ1-4): DTGVSQNPRHKITKRGQNVTFRCDPISEHNRLYWYRQTLGQGPEFLTYFQNEAQLEKSRLLSDRFSAERPKGSFSTLEIQRTEQGDSAMYLCASSLPRAQDEKLFFGSGTQLSVL.

This clone was counted a few times. The gene calls are TRBV6-5 and TRBJ1-3; 9 bases are a match to TRBD1. Germline trimming cut 1 base from V and 4 bases from J; bases unmatched to any gene: 5. Per germline, CDR1 MNHEY and CDR2 SVGAGI. This CDR3 comprises 16 residues. DNA of the CDR3: TGTGCCAGCAGTTACTTAAACAGGGGGCAAGGAAACACCATATATTTT. Protein sequence: CASSYLNRGQGNTIYF.

V is TRBV27 and J is TRBJ1-5, with D perhaps TRBD1 (6 bases). Germline-derived CDR1 and CDR2 are MNHEY and SMNVEV (reference sequence). Between the trimmed V and J ends, which lost 4 bases and 9 bases, there was a span of 13 bases. The CDR3 is 13 amino acids. The CDR3 loop is CASSSTGSRPQHF. The CDR3 region has the DNA TGTGCCAGCAGTTCAACAGGGAGTCGGCCCCAGCATTTT.

The rearrangement joins TRBV6-4 to TRBJ2-2, with 7 bases identical to TRBD2. Looked up from germline, CDR1 is MRHNA and CDR2 is SNTAGT. The ends lost 3 bases at V and 5 bases at J; junction bases unmatched: 6. There are 15 residues in the CDR3. The CDR3 spells CASSEGGGRTGELFF. The CDR3, as DNA: TGTGCCAGCAGTGAAGGAGGCGGGAGAACCGGGGAGCTGTTTTTT.